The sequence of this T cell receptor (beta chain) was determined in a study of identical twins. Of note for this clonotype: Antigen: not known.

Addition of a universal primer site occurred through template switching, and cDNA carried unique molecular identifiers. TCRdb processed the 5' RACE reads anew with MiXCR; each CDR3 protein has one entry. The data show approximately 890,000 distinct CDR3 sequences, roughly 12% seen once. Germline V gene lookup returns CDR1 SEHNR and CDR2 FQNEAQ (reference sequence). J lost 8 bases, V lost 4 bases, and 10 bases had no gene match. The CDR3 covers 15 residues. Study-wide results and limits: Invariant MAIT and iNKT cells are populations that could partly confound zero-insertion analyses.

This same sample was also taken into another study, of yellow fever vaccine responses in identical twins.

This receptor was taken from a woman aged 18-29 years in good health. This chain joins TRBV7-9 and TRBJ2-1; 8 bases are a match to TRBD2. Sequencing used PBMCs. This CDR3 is CASSSGGGVRDEQFF. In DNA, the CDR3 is TGTGCCAGCAGCTCCGGGGGGGGGGTGCGCGATGAGCAGTTCTTC.